The 29 T cell receptor beta chains below all came from one sample that was sequenced in a study of CD8+ T cells in alopecia areata. The authors extracted RNA and reverse transcribed it into cDNA as the sequencing template. Using immunoSEQ multiplex PCR, the repertoire was profiled, and TCRdb retains in-frame clones only, with some absent. The table includes some 110,000 clones, roughly 69% detected once. The source material was CD4+ T cells sorted from blood. The receptors were sampled from a human donor in good health.

The chain recombines TRBV6-5 with TRBJ1-3; D unresolved. Germline assignment: CDR1 MNHEY and CDR2 SVGAGI. There are 15 residues in the CDR3. Trimming removed 5 bases at V and 2 bases at J, with 13 bases between. CDR3 amino acids: CASSPRVGAGNTIYF. The CDR3 DNA is TGTGCCAGCAGTCCCCGTGTGGGCGCTGGAAACACCATATATTTT.

This clone was seen once. The V call is TRBV5-1, the J call TRBJ2-7; no reliable D call. This CDR3 is built from 12 residues. Trimming shortened V by 6 bases and J by 4 bases, and 11 bases separated the two germline ends. Germline V CDR1 and CDR2: SGHRS, YFSETQ. For the CDR3, the DNA is TGCGCCAGCACCGACTCGGCATACGAGCAGTACTTC. Encoded protein: CASTDSAYEQYF. Full variable domain (rest looked up from reference TRBV5-1 and TRBJ2-7): KAGVTQTPRYLIKTRGQQVTLSCSPISGHRSVSWYQQTPGQGLQFLFEYFSETQRNKGNFPGRFSGRQFSNSRSEMNVSTLELGDSALYLCASTDSAYEQYFGPGTRLTVT.

This chain joins TRBV11-2 and TRBJ2-4; D ambiguous. Between the trimmed V and J ends, which lost 4 bases and 6 bases, there was a span of 19 bases. Germline lookup yields CDR1 SGHAT and CDR2 FQNNGV. This CDR3 contains 16 residues. The CDR3 nucleotides are TGTGCCAGCAGCTCAAACCCGGGTCTCCAGCGAAACATTCAGTACTTC. Its protein is CASSSNPGLQRNIQYF.

This clone was seen more than once but under ten times. The CDR3 protein is CASSLLQTNTEAFF. In DNA, the CDR3 is TGTGCCAGCAGCCTACTCCAGACAAACACTGAAGCTTTCTTT. V usage is TRBV14 and J usage is TRBJ1-1; no clear D. Germline lookup yields CDR1 SGHDN and CDR2 FVKESK. With 4 bases removed from V and 2 bases from J, the gap between germline ends came to 11 bases. This CDR3 contains 14 residues.

This chain connects TRBV5-1 to TRBJ2-7; weak D call: TRBD1 (5 bases). The germline CDR1 and CDR2 sequences are SGHRS and YFSETQ. This CDR3 comprises 17 residues. The V gene lost 4 bases and the J gene lost 0 bases, with 20 bases spanning the gap. DNA of the CDR3: TGCGCCAGCAGCGGGGCCGGTACACTGTCCTCCTCCTACGAGCAGTACTTC. Translated: CASSGAGTLSSSYEQYF.

V and J are TRBV5-1 and TRBJ2-1; 8 nucleotides align to TRBD1. The CDR3 runs to 17 residues. J gave up 1 base and V 0 bases, and 6 bases lay outside the gene matches. Per germline, CDR1 SGHRS and CDR2 YFSETQ. CDR3 nucleotide sequence: TGCGCCAGCAGCTTGGTGCCAGGGGGCGATTCCTACAATGAGCAGTTCTTC. As protein: CASSLVPGGDSYNEQFF.

This chain connects TRBV11-2 to TRBJ2-7; 13 bases are shared with TRBD2. The V segment lost 6 bases and the J segment 2 bases; nucleotides outside the gene matches: 7. The CDR3 contains 16 residues. From germline, CDR1 is SGHAT and CDR2 FQNNGV. The CDR3 here is CASRRLAGGAPYEQYF. As DNA, the CDR3 is TGTGCCAGCAGACGACTAGCGGGGGGCGCCCCCTACGAGCAGTACTTC.

The rearrangement links TRBV7-8 to TRBJ2-5; tentatively, D is TRBD2 (5 bases). In germline, CDR1 is SGHVS, CDR2 FQNEAQ. Trimming took 3 bases from V and 5 from J, leaving 13 bases between them. There are 14 residues in the CDR3. CDR3 in amino acids: CASSFQPRGETQYF. CDR3 nucleotide sequence: TGTGCCAGCAGCTTTCAGCCTAGAGGGGAGACCCAGTACTTC.

The chain is built from TRBV4-2 and TRBJ2-3; D is unclear. Between the trimmed V and J ends, which lost 0 bases and 4 bases, there was a span of 2 bases. There are 12 residues in the CDR3. The V gene's germline CDR1 is LGHNA and CDR2 YNFKEQ. CDR3 residues: CASSQDSDTQYF. The CDR3 nucleotides are TGTGCCAGCAGCCAAGATTCAGATACGCAGTATTTT.

The chain has TRBV7-8 and TRBJ2-5, with 9 bases matching TRBD2. Unmatched junction bases numbered 9, after V lost 5 bases and J lost 5 bases. Germline CDR1 SGHVS, CDR2 FQNEAQ. The CDR3 length is 15 residues. Here the CDR3 reads CASSPRGGALETQYF. The CDR3 nucleotides read TGTGCCAGCAGCCCACGCGGGGGGGCCCTCGAGACCCAGTACTTC.

This clone was counted a few times. The genes are TRBV4-1 and TRBJ2-5, with no clear D. The germline gives CDR1 MGHRA, CDR2 YSYEKL. V was shortened by 3 bases and J by 9 bases, with 23 bases between the two germline ends. This CDR3 spans 16 amino acids. The CDR3 DNA sequence: TGCGCCAGCAGCCACCCCCCAAGTGTAGGTCCAATGGCCCAGTACTTC. Amino acid sequence: CASSHPPSVGPMAQYF.

J is TRBJ2-5 and V is TRBV7-2; TRBD1 matches 7 bases. The CDR3 loop spans 13 amino acids. The V gene end was trimmed by 1 base and the J gene end by 4 bases; junction bases not matched to a gene: 0. The germline V gene has CDR1 SGHTA and CDR2 FQGNSA. The CDR3 sequence is CASSLDRGETQYF. DNA of the CDR3: TGTGCCAGCAGCTTAGACAGGGGAGAGACCCAGTACTTC.

This chain links TRBV30 with TRBJ1-1; D perhaps matches TRBD1 (5 bases). Between the trimmed V and J ends, which lost 2 bases and 11 bases, there was a span of 12 bases. In germline, CDR1 is GTSNPN, CDR2 SVGIG (reference sequence). The CDR3 has 11 residues. The CDR3 region is CAWSSGARAFF. In DNA, the CDR3 is TGTGCCTGGAGTTCCGGGGCAAGGGCTTTCTTT. The variable domain in full, completed from reference TRBV30 and TRBJ1-1, reads SQTIHQWPATLVQPVGSPLSLECTVEGTSNPNLYWYRQAAGRGLQLLFYSVGIGQISSEVPQNLSASRPQDRQFILSSKKLLLSDSGFYLCAWSSGARAFFGQGTRLTVV.

The chain recombines TRBV29-1 with TRBJ2-7, with TRBD1 as a possible D gene (6 bases). Per germline, CDR1 SQVTM and CDR2 ANQGSEA. CDR3 length equals 13 residues. Trimming removed 2 bases at V and 0 bases at J, with 8 bases between. The CDR3 DNA reads TGCAGCGTTGAAACAGGGAGCTCCTACGAGCAGTACTTC. This encodes CSVETGSSYEQYF.

The chain links TRBV23-1 to TRBJ1-2; TRBD1 agrees at 7 bases. TRBV23-1 is assigned to the ORF class and has an uncertain function. The V gene end was trimmed by 4 bases and the J gene end by 0 bases; junction bases not matched to a gene: 11. CDR3 length: 17 residues. The CDR3 is CASSPNPAGGPNYGYTF. Here the CDR3 DNA reads TGCGCCAGCAGTCCAAATCCCGCAGGGGGACCTAACTATGGCTACACCTTC.

V gene TRBV25-1 combines with J gene TRBJ1-6; D might be TRBD1 (5 bases). The CDR3 runs 15 residues. V was clipped by 6 bases and J by 7 bases, with 16 bases between them. Per the germline V gene, CDR1 is MGHDK and CDR2 is SYGVNS. The DNA of the CDR3 is TGTGCCAGCAGCTCAACGGGACTCAGGAATTCACCCCTCCACTTT. This translates into CASSSTGLRNSPLHF.

This chain joins TRBV9 and TRBJ1-6, with D maybe TRBD1 (5 bases). From germline, CDR1 is SGDLS and CDR2 YYNGEE. Trimming left V 7 bases short and J 9 bases short, with 11 bases between. The CDR3 has 12 residues. CDR3 amino acids: CASGPDISPLHF. In nucleotides, the CDR3 is TGTGCCAGCGGCCCGGACATTTCACCCCTCCACTTT. The full variable domain, its missing parts supplied by reference TRBV9 and TRBJ1-6, is DSGVTQTPKHLITATGQRVTLRCSPRSGDLSVYWYQQSLDQGLQFLIQYYNGEERAKGNILERFSAQQFPDLHSELNLSSLELGDSALYFCASGPDISPLHFGNGTRLTVT.

CDR3 nucleotides: TGCAGCGTTGCCGCTGGGACGGTCAACACTGAAGCTTTCTTT. Residues: CSVAAGTVNTEAFF. The rearrangement links TRBV29-1 to TRBJ1-1; D may be TRBD1 (5 bases). V dropped 4 bases and J dropped 2 bases, with 14 bases sitting between them. CDR1 and CDR2 (germline): SQVTM, ANQGSEA. The CDR3 contains 14 residues.

The table lists this clone with a few counts. This sequence joins TRBV30 and TRBJ1-3; the D is unclear. Germline assignment: CDR1 GTSNPN and CDR2 SVGIG (reference sequence). V was shortened by 0 bases and J by 1 base, with 7 bases between the two germline ends. The CDR3 has 14 residues. The CDR3 DNA reads TGTGCCTGGAGTGTAGAAAGGTCTGGAAACACCATATATTTT. Translated: CAWSVERSGNTIYF.

Only a few counts were recorded for this clone. The rearrangement links TRBV5-1 to TRBJ2-7; D is possibly TRBD1 or TRBD2 (6 bases each). The V and J ends lost 4 bases and 8 bases respectively, with 25 bases between them. The CDR3 is 16 amino acids. CDR1 and CDR2 (germline): SGHRS, YFSETQ. CDR3 amino acids: CASSPSPGGTGGQQYF. The CDR3 coding sequence is TGCGCCAGCAGCCCCTCCCCTGGGGGCACCGGGGGTCAGCAGTACTTC. Variable domain in full (rest from reference TRBV5-1 and TRBJ2-7): KAGVTQTPRYLIKTRGQQVTLSCSPISGHRSVSWYQQTPGQGLQFLFEYFSETQRNKGNFPGRFSGRQFSNSRSEMNVSTLELGDSALYLCASSPSPGGTGGQQYFGPGTRLTVT.

The chain employs TRBV6-1 and TRBJ2-5; 7 positions match TRBD1. Germline CDR1 reads MNHNS; CDR2 reads SASEGT. V lost 6 bases and J lost 10; bases outside the gene matches: 14. This CDR3 has 14 amino acids. In DNA form, the CDR3 reads TGTGCCAGCAGCGCTAGCCAGGGACAGACCGTCCAGTACTTC. Amino acid sequence: CASSASQGQTVQYF.

V is TRBV27 and J is TRBJ2-1; 8 nucleotides match TRBD1. Looked up from germline, CDR1 is MNHEY and CDR2 is SMNVEV (reference sequence). The CDR3 has 15 amino acids. J was trimmed by 9 bases and V by 2 bases; bases with no gene match: 9. The CDR3 DNA follows: TGTGCCAGCAGTTTACTGCGGCAGGGGGCCGCTGAGCAGTTCTTC. Protein product: CASSLLRQGAAEQFF.

The table lists this clone with a few counts. The rearrangement uses TRBV6-5 and TRBJ1-5, with a weak D call TRBD1 (5 bases). The germline V and J ends were trimmed by 6 bases and 7 bases, with 13 bases remaining between them. The length of the CDR3 is 13 residues. Germline CDR1 reads MNHEY; CDR2 reads SVGAGI. CDR3 coding DNA: TGTGCCAGCAGACTAGGGACCGGCCAGCCCCAGCATTTT. This translates into CASRLGTGQPQHF.

The chain has TRBV5-6 and TRBJ2-7, with a tentative D call TRBD1 (6 bases). V lost 4 bases, J lost 2 bases, and 13 bases lay in between. Germline V lookup: CDR1 SGHDT, CDR2 YYEEEE. The CDR3 runs to 14 residues. The CDR3 DNA sequence: TGTGCCAGCAGCAGTAACAGGGAGACCTACGAGCAGTACTTC. Translating it yields CASSSNRETYEQYF.

Only a few counts were recorded for this clone. The chain is built from TRBV12-5 and TRBJ2-1, with TRBD1 matching 8 bases. Germline loops: CDR1 LGHNT, CDR2 FRNRAP. Unmatched junction bases numbered 8, after V lost 5 bases and J lost 5 bases. The CDR3 is 15 amino acids. CDR3 nucleotides: TGTGCTAGTGGTGAAGGGCAGGGGGCTCACAATGAGCAGTTCTTC. The encoded protein is CASGEGQGAHNEQFF.

This clone has only a few counts. The chain uses TRBV30 and TRBJ2-5, with 9 positions matching TRBD2. The V segment lost 1 base and the J segment 1 base; nucleotides outside the gene matches: 1. This CDR3 is built from 14 residues. Germline loops: CDR1 GTSNPN, CDR2 SVGIG (reference sequence). CDR3 DNA sequence: TGTGCCTGGAGTGGCGGGGGGGCCCAAGAGACCCAGTACTTC. It encodes CAWSGGGAQETQYF.

This clone was seen a single time. V and J are TRBV29-1 and TRBJ2-1; possibly TRBD1 or TRBD2 for D (5 bases each). The CDR3 length is 12 residues. With 3 bases removed from V and 8 bases from J, the gap between germline ends came to 11 bases. The germline gives CDR1 SQVTM, CDR2 ANQGSEA. This chain's CDR3 is CSVDRGRDEQFF. The DNA for the CDR3 is TGCAGCGTTGACCGGGGCCGGGATGAGCAGTTCTTC.

The J gene is TRBJ1-2, the V gene TRBV30; the D gene is possibly TRBD1 (5 bases). V was trimmed by 1 base and J by 6 bases, leaving 15 bases between them. CDR1 and CDR2 (germline): GTSNPN, SVGIG (reference sequence). The CDR3 has 14 residues. CDR3 sequence (DNA): TGTGCCTGGAGTGGTGGGGCCTTCCTTCATGGCTACACCTTC. Translated, it gives CAWSGGAFLHGYTF.

The rearrangement uses TRBV2 and TRBJ1-6; the D gene is possibly TRBD1 (6 bases). Per germline, CDR1 SNHLY and CDR2 FYNNEI. Trimming took off 6 bases at V and 7 bases at J, with 19 bases between the two ends. This CDR3 has 16 amino acids. CDR3 coding DNA: TGTGCCAGCAGCGCCGAGACGGGGGCGCTCAATTCACCCCTCCACTTT. This encodes CASSAETGALNSPLHF.